Detailed here is one T cell receptor beta chain. The protocol was immunoSEQ multiplex PCR, while the TCRdb copy is restricted to in-frame clones and leaves out a portion. The data show approximately 1.5 million clones, under 99% seen once. The data belong to a study of shared clonotypes between healthy human individuals. Deletions cut 0 bases from V and 5 bases from J, with 17 bases between. Per germline, CDR1 SGHRS and CDR2 YFSETQ. There are 16 residues in the CDR3. This TCR came from a man aged 25 to 45 in good health. Sequencing was performed on naive CD4+ T cells sorted from blood. Subset indicated: CD45RA+ positively selected. The genes are TRBV5-1 and TRBJ2-5; TRBD2 might be the D (5 bases). Here the CDR3 reads CASSLAARTGSETQYF. The DNA of the CDR3 is TGCGCCAGCAGCTTGGCCGCTAGAACGGGGTCCGAGACCCAGTACTTC.